Here is one TCR beta chain with its context. These data are taken from a study of T-cell reconstitution after alpha-beta-depleted transplantation in children. J was trimmed by 3 bases and V by 6 bases; bases with no gene match: 10. CDR3 length: 15 amino acids. Germline V gives CDR1 ENHRY, CDR2 SYGVKD. A TCRbeta library incorporating unique molecular identifiers was prepared. TCRdb called the PCR reads again in MiXCR, with one record for every CDR3 protein. This table has about 610,000 distinct CDR3 sequences, roughly a tenth appearing once. This specimen consisted of PBMCs from the stem cell graft donor, obtained from the stem cell graft. The rearrangement links TRBV10-3 to TRBJ2-7; 8 bases line up with TRBD1. The TCR originated in a human donor who donated a stem cell graft to a child with acute myeloid leukemia. DNA of the CDR3: TGTGCCATCAGAGCGACCGGGACAGGTAACTACGAGCAGTACTTC. This codes for CAIRATGTGNYEQYF.